The present TCR beta chain was sequenced within a study of beta chain features in type 1 diabetes. General study results and limits: PCR could preferentially amplify shorter templates, alike in patients and controls. The study found moderately but significantly shorter TCRB CDR3s in all four CD4+ subsets of Type 1 diabetes patients.

Germline V lookup: CDR1 SGHTA, CDR2 FQGNSA. The CDR3 has 15 amino acids. Trimming pared 5 bases from V and 3 bases from J, leaving 17 bases between. The entirety of the isolated RNA underwent reverse transcription, so expressed TCRB transcripts were sequenced. Approximately 3.5 million reads per sample on average were obtained from naive, central memory and regulatory T cell samples. This table comes from immunoSEQ multiplex PCR, and its TCRdb copy is limited to in-frame clones, with some not included. The repertoire consists of 350,000 to 400,000 clones, with roughly 12% occurring once and the leading ten covering about 0.01%. This clone was found a few times. What it binds is unknown. In all sorted populations, purity surpassed 98%.

This sequence was found in a woman between 18 and 30 years old with type 1 diabetes. The source material was naive CD4+ T cells from blood. The rearrangement uses TRBV7-2 and TRBJ2-7, with a weak D call TRBD1 (6 bases). CDR3 in amino acids: CASSPTRDTFYEQYF. DNA of the CDR3: TGTGCCAGCAGCCCCACCCGGGACACCTTCTACGAGCAGTACTTC.